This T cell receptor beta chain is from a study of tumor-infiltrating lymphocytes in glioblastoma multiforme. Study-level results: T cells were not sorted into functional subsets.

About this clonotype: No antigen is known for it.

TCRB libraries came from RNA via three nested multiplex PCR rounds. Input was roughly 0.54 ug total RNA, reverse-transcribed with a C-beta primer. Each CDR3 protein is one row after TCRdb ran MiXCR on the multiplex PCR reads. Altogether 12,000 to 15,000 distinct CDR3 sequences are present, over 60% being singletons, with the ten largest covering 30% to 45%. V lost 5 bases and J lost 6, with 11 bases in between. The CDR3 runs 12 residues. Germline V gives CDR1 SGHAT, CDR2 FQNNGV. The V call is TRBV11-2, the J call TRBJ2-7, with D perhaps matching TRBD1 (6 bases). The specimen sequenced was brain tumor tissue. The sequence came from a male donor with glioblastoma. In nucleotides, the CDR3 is TGTGCCAGCAGCACAGGGATTCTCGAGCAGTACTTC. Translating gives CASSTGILEQYF.